This T cell receptor beta chain appears in the sequencing data of a study of CD8 T cells in ankylosing spondylitis. Study-level results: Reported data indicate significant enrichment of disease-linked clones within matched ankylosing spondylitis synovial fluid.

The CDR3 covers 13 residues. Germline lookup yields CDR1 MNHNS and CDR2 SASEGT. Construction of TCR beta libraries was performed using quantitative 5'-RACE with molecular barcodes. Each CDR3 protein is one row after TCRdb ran MiXCR on the 5' RACE reads. The sample holds 250,000 to 350,000 distinct CDR3 sequences; more than 20% are singletons and the top ten take under 4%. As for this clonotype: The antigen remains undetermined. At one boundary the junction diverges from the germline segment, which might be a read error.

The chain couples TRBV6-1 to TRBJ1-2; 7 nucleotides match TRBD1. The sequenced material came from blood, either unsorted or a sorted T cell fraction (not recorded which). This receptor was identified in a female donor with ankylosing spondylitis or in good health (not recorded which). This CDR3 reads CASSPDRNFGYTF. CDR3 DNA: TGTGCCAGCAGCCCGGACAGGAACTTTGGCTACACCTTC.